This T cell receptor (beta chain) was documented in a study of blood T cell repertoires in COVID-19. Turning to the study itself: PBMCs, B-cell-depleted T cells, or T cells were the source of the cDNA or gDNA that made up the material.

Source study methods: Amplification with reference gene primers provided the estimates of nucleated cell counts. Measured with immunoSEQ multiplex PCR; TCRdb has only the in-frame clones, and not every one. Clonal size and the V and J genes are those of that table, whereas D and trimming came from the DNA. Found here are about 300,000 clones, about 91% of them singletons; the top ten hold more than 6.5%. CDR1 and CDR2 (germline): MDHEN, SYDVKM. Trimming removed 6 bases from V and 7 bases from J; junction bases left unmatched: 7. This CDR3 has 13 amino acids. The clonotype comes from a woman aged 30 to 39 who had recovered from COVID-19. V gene TRBV28 combines with J gene TRBJ2-7; TRBD2 agrees at 9 bases. Specimen: peripheral blood. The CDR3 region has the DNA TGTGCCAGCAGAACCCCTCTAGCGGGGGAGCAGTACTTC. Its protein is CASRTPLAGEQYF.